The TCR beta chain described here comes from a study of blood T cells in healthy people across ages. Findings of the study overall: More naive CD4+ cells and higher diversity marked long-lived donors relative to aged donors. Any conclusive comparison of naive versus antigen-experienced cells was prevented by using unsorted PBMCs.

RNA extraction gave at least 5 micrograms of total RNA per sample. Primers used in a second PCR of roughly 6 to 12 cycles were a sample-barcoded 5' primer and a J-beta primer mix. In TCRdb, the 5' RACE reads were re-called with MiXCR into one record per CDR3 protein. The table has 1.5 million to 2 million distinct CDR3 sequences, roughly 27% seen once; the top ten hold more than 6%. This clonotype appeared a few times. Its antigen is currently unknown. Trimming removed 3 bases at V and 2 bases at J, with 9 bases between. There are 14 residues in the CDR3. The germline V gene encodes CDR1 ENHRY and CDR2 SYGVKD.

This chain uses TRBV10-3 with TRBJ2-3; D is tentatively TRBD1 or TRBD2 (5 bases each). This TCR derives from a woman aged 25 to 39 in good health. What was sequenced was blood. CDR3 DNA sequence: TGTGCCATCAGTGATGGGGACCCCACAGATACGCAGTATTTT. Translated, it gives CAISDGDPTDTQYF.